The 2 T cell receptor beta chains in this list originate from one sample, sequenced in a study of somatic mutations in cytotoxic T cells in rheumatoid arthritis. Profiled with immunoSEQ multiplex PCR; TCRdb holds only in-frame clones, not every one. This table has roughly 7,700 clones, under 80% appearing once. The sequenced material came from CD8+ T cells sorted from blood. The receptor set was obtained from an adult with rheumatoid arthritis.

CDR3 residues: CASSLKQLHGELFF. For the CDR3, the DNA is TGTGCCAGCAGTTTAAAACAGCTCCACGGGGAGCTGTTTTTT. The chain joins TRBV27 to TRBJ2-2, with no clear D. Germline V gene data show CDR1 as MNHEY and CDR2 as SMNVEV (reference sequence). The germline V and J ends were trimmed by 2 bases and 7 bases, with 11 bases remaining between them. This CDR3 is built from 14 residues.

This clone was picked up one time. The chain carries TRBV5-1 and TRBJ2-1; D uncertain. The CDR3 spans 18 residues. Germline V gene lookup returns CDR1 SGHRS and CDR2 YFSETQ. V lost 5 bases and J 0 bases, leaving 21 bases between the germline ends. The CDR3 DNA sequence: TGCGCCAGCAGAGACACCACCCTCTTCCTGAGCTCCTACAATGAGCAGTTCTTC. As protein: CASRDTTLFLSSYNEQFF.